The entry below describes one TCR beta chain. These data come from a study of control samples from healthy donors and cancer patients. Only in-frame clones appear in the TCRdb table, and some are missing; sequencing was by immunoSEQ multiplex PCR. The sample records 70,000 to 90,000 clones, 80% to 90% being singletons. Germline-derived CDR1 and CDR2 are MDHEN and SYDVKM. The CDR3 runs to 15 residues. The V gene end was trimmed by 5 bases and the J gene end by 5 bases; junction bases not matched to a gene: 8. Material for sequencing was PBMCs. The TCR comes from a woman in her sixties with head and neck cancer. V is TRBV28 and J is TRBJ2-5; 10 nucleotides line up with TRBD2. The CDR3 sequence: CASSKAGGPGETQYF. DNA for the CDR3: TGTGCCAGCAGTAAAGCGGGAGGGCCGGGTGAGACCCAGTACTTC.